A single TCR beta chain is shown here with its context. Its matching antigen is unknown. Other DNA sequences in this sample translate to the same CDR3. The data belong to a study of monozygotic twins with cystic fibrosis. The wider study: With about 15 PCR cycles, barcoded libraries came from around 3 micrograms of fragmented DNA.

Study-level results: Shared CDR3 numbers were not associated with age, concordance or severity. Median Simpson clonality of roughly 0.01 suggested naive T cells predominated. In 13 of 16 pairs, V gene usage was closest to the co-twin's.

Repertoires were generated with immunoSEQ multiplex PCR, while TCRdb's copy carries only in-frame clones and drops some. The table records approximately 33,000 clones, about 80% of them present only once. The CDR3 spans 13 residues. CDR1 is KGHSH, CDR2 LQKENI, per germline. V was trimmed by 3 bases and J by 0 bases, leaving 5 bases between them. The sequence was collected from a girl aged 2-15 years with cystic fibrosis. V gene TRBV18 combines with J gene TRBJ1-2; D perhaps matches TRBD1 (5 bases). The sample taken for sequencing was blood. CDR3 protein: CASSPGANYGYTF. The CDR3 coding sequence is TGTGCCAGCTCACCGGGGGCTAACTATGGCTACACCTTC. Based on the CDR3 plus reference TRBV18 and TRBJ1-2, the full variable domain is NAGVMQNPRHLVRRRGQEARLRCSPMKGHSHVYWYRQLPEEGLKFMVYLQKENIIDESGMPKERFSAEFPKEGPSILRIQQVVRGDSAAYFCASSPGANYGYTFGSGTRLTVV.